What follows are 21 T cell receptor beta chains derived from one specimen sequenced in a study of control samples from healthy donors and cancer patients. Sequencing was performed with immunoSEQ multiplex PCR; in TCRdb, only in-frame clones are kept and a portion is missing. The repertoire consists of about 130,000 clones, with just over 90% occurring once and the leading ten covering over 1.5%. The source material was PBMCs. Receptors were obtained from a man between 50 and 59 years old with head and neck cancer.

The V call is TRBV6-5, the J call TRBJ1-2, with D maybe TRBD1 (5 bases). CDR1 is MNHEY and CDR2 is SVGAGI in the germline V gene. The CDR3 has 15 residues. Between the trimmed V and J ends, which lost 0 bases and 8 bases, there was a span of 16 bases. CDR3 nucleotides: TGTGCCAGCAGTTACTCGTTAACTGGGGGTAGGGGCTACACCTTC. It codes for CASSYSLTGGRGYTF.

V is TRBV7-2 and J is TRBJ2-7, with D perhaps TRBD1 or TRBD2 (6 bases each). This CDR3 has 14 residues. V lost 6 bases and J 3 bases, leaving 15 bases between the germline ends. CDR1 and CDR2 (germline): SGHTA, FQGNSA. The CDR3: CASRRGDTHYEQYF. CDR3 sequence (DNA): TGTGCCAGCAGACGCGGGGACACACACTACGAGCAGTACTTC.

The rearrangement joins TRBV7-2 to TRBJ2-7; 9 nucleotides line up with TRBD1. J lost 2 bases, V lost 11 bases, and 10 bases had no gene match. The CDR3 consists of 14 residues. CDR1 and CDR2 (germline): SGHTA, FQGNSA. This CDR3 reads CACRKGQGTYEQYF. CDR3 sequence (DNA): TGTGCCTGCCGAAAGGGACAGGGAACCTACGAGCAGTACTTC.

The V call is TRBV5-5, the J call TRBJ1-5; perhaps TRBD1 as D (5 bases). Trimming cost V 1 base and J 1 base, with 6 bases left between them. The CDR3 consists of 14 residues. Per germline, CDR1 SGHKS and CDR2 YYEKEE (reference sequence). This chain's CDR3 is CASSLPGSNQPQHF. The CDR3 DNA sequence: TGTGCCAGCAGCTTGCCAGGGAGCAATCAGCCCCAGCATTTT.

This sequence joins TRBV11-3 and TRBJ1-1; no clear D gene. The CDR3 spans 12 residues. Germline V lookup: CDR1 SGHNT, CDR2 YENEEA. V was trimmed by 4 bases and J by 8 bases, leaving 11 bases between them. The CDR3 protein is CASSSRTGEAFF. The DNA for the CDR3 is TGTGCCAGCAGCTCCCGGACCGGAGAAGCTTTCTTT.

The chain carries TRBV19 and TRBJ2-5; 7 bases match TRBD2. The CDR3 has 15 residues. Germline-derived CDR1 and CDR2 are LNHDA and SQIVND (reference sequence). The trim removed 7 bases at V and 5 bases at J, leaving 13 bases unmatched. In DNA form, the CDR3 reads TGTGCCAGTACCTCTATGCCGGGGGGTAGGGAGACCCAGTACTTC. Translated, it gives CASTSMPGGRETQYF.

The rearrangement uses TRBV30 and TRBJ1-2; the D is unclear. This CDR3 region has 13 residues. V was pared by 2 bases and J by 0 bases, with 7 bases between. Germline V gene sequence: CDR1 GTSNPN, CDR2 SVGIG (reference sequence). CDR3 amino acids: CAWSRGANYGYTF. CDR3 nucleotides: TGTGCCTGGAGTCGGGGTGCTAACTATGGCTACACCTTC. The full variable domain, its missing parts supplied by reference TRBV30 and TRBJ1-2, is SQTIHQWPATLVQPVGSPLSLECTVEGTSNPNLYWYRQAAGRGLQLLFYSVGIGQISSEVPQNLSASRPQDRQFILSSKKLLLSDSGFYLCAWSRGANYGYTFGSGTRLTVV.

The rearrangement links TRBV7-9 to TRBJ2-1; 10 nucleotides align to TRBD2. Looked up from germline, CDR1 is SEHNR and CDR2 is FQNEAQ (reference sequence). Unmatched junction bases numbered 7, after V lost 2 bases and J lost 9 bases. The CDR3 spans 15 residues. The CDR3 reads CASSLTRAGGLEQFF. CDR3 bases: TGTGCCAGCAGCTTAACCCGAGCGGGGGGGCTTGAGCAGTTCTTC.

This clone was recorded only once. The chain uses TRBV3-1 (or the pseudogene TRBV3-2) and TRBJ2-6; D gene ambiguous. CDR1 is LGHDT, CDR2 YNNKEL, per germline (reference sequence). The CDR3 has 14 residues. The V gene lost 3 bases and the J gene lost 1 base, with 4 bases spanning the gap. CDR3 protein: CASSQLSGANVLTF. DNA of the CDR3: TGTGCCAGCAGCCAGTTATCTGGGGCCAACGTCCTGACTTTC.

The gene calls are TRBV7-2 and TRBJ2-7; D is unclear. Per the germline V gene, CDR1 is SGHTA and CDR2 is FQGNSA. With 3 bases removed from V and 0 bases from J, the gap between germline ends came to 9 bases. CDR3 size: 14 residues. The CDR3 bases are TGTGCCAGCAGCTTGATGCACAGCTCCTACGAGCAGTACTTC. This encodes CASSLMHSSYEQYF.

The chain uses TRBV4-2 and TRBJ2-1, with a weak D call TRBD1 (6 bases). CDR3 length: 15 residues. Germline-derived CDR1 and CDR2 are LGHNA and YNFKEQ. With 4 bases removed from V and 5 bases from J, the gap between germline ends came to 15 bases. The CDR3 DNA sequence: TGTGCCAGCAGCCCCCGACAGGTACGGAACAATGAGCAGTTCTTC. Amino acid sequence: CASSPRQVRNNEQFF.

The CDR3 nucleotides read TGTGCCAGCAGCTTAGGGGCAGGGGGCCACACTGAAGCTTTCTTT. Protein product: CASSLGAGGHTEAFF. The rearrangement joins TRBV11-2 to TRBJ1-1; 8 positions agree with TRBD1. The CDR3 has 15 amino acids. CDR1 SGHAT and CDR2 FQNNGV come from the germline V gene. Trimming cost V 1 base and J 3 bases; bases outside gene matches: 4.

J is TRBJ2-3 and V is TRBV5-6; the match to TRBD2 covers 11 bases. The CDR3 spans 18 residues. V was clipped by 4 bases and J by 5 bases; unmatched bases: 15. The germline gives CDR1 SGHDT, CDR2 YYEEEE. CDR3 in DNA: TGTGCCAGCAGCCGCCGCGTGGTAGCGGGGGGGCTGGGAGATACGCAGTATTTT. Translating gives CASSRRVVAGGLGDTQYF.

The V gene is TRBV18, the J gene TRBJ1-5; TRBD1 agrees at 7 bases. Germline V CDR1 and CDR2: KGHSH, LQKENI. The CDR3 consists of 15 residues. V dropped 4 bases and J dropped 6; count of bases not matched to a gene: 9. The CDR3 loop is CASSHSETGLQPQHF. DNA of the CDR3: TGTGCCAGCTCACATTCGGAGACAGGGCTTCAGCCCCAGCATTTT.

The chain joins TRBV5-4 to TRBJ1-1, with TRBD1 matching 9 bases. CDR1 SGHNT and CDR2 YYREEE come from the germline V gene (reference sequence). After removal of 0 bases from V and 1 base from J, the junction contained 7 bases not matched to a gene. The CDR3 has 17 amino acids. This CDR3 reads CASSLGIRQGGNTEAFF. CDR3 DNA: TGTGCCAGCAGCTTGGGAATCCGACAGGGGGGGAACACTGAAGCTTTCTTT. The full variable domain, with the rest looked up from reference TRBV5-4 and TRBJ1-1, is ETGVTQSPTHLIKTRGQQVTLRCSSQSGHNTVSWYQQALGQGPQFIFQYYREEENGRGNFPPRFSGLQFPNYSSELNVNALELDDSALYLCASSLGIRQGGNTEAFFGQGTRLTVV.

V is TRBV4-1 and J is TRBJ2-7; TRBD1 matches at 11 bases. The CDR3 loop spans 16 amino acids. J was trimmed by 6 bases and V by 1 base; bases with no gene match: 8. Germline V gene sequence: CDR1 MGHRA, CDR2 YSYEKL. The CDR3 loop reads CASSQAAGQGAGEQYF. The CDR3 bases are TGCGCCAGCAGCCAAGCCGCCGGACAGGGGGCTGGCGAGCAGTACTTC.

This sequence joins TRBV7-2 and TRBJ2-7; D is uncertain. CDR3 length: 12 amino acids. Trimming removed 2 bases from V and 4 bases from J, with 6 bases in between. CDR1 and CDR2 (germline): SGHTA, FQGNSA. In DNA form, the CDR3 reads TGTGCCAGCAGCTTATTTGGGTACGAGCAGTACTTC. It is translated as CASSLFGYEQYF.

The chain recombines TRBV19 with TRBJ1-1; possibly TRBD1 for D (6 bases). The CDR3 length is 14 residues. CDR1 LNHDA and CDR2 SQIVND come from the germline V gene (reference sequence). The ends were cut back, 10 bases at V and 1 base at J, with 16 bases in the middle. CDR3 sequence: CATNFGTRNTEAFF. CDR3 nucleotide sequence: TGTGCCACTAACTTCGGGACACGGAACACTGAAGCTTTCTTT.

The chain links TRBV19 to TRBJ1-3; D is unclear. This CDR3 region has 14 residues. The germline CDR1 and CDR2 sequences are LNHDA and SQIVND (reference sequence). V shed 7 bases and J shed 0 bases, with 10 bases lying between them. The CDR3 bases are TGTGCCAGTATGTGGGGAAGCTCTGGAAACACCATATATTTT. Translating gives CASMWGSSGNTIYF.

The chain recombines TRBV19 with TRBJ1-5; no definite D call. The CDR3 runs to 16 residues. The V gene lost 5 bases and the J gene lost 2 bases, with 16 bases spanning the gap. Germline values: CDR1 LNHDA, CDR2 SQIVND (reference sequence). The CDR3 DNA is TGTGCCAGTAGTCGGCCAGGAGGCATGGGCAATCAGCCCCAGCATTTT. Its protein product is CASSRPGGMGNQPQHF.

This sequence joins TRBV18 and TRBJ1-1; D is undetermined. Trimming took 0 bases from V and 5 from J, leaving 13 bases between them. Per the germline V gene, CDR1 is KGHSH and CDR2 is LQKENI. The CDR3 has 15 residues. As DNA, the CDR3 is TGTGCCAGCTCACCACCGTACCCAGGTAATACTGAAGCTTTCTTT. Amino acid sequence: CASSPPYPGNTEAFF.